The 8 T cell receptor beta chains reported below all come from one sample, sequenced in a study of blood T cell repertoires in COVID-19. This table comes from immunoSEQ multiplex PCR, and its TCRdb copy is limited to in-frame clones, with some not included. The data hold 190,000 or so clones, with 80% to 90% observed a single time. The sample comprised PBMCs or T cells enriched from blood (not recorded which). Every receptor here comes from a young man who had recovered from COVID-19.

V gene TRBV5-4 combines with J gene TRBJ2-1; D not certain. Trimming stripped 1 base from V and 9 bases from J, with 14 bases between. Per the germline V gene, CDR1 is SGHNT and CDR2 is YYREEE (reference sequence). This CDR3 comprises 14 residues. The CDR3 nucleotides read TGTGCCAGCAGCTTGTGGGCAGCTGGTCTTGAGCAGTTCTTC. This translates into CASSLWAAGLEQFF.

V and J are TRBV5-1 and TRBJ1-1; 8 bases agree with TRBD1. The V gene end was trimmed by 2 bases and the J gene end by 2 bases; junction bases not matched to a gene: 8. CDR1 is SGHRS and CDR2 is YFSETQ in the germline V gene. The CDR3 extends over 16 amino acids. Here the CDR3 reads CASSLIPGQVNTEAFF. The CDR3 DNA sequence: TGCGCCAGCAGCTTAATCCCGGGACAGGTAAACACTGAAGCTTTCTTT. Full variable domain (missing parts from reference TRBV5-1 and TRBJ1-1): KAGVTQTPRYLIKTRGQQVTLSCSPISGHRSVSWYQQTPGQGLQFLFEYFSETQRNKGNFPGRFSGRQFSNSRSEMNVSTLELGDSALYLCASSLIPGQVNTEAFFGQGTRLTVV.

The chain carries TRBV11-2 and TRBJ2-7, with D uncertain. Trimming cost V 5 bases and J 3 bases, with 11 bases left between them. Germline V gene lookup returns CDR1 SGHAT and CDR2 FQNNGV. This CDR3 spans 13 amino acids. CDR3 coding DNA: TGTGCCAGCAGCGATGCGGTGGGCTACGAGCAGTACTTC. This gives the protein CASSDAVGYEQYF.

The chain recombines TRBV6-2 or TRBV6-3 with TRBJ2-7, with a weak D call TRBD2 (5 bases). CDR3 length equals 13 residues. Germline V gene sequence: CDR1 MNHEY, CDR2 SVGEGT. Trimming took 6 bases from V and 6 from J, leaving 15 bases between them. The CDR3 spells CASSLGVVGEQYF. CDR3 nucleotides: TGTGCCAGCAGCCTCGGGGTTGTAGGCGAGCAGTACTTC.

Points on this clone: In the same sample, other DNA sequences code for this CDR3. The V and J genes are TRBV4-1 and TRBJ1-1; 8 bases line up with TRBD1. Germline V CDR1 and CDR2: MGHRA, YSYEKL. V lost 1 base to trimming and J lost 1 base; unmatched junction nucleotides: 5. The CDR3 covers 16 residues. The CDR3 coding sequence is TGCGCCAGCAGCCAAGGCCGCGGACAGGGGAACACTGAAGCTTTCTTT. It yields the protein CASSQGRGQGNTEAFF.

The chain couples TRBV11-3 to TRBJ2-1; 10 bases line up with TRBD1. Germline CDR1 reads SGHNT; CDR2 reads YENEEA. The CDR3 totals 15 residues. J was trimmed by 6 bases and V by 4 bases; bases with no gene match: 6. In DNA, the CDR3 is TGTGCCAGCAGCTCGAGATGGACAGGGGGCAATGAGCAGTTCTTC. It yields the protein CASSSRWTGGNEQFF.

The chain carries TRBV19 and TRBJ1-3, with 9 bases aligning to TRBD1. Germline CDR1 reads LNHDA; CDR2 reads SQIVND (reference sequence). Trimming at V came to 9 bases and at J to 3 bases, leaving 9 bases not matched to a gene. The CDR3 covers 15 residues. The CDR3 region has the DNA TGTGCCAGGGATGACGGGACAGGGCATGGAAACACCATATATTTT. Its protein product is CARDDGTGHGNTIYF.

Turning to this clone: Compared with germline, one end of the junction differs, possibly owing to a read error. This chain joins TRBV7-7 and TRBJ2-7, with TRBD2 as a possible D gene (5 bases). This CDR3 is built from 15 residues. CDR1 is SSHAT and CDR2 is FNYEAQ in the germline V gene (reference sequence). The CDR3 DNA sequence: TGTGCTAGCAGCTTAGGTCGGGGTTCAGCCTACGAGCAGTACTTC. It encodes CASSLGRGSAYEQYF.